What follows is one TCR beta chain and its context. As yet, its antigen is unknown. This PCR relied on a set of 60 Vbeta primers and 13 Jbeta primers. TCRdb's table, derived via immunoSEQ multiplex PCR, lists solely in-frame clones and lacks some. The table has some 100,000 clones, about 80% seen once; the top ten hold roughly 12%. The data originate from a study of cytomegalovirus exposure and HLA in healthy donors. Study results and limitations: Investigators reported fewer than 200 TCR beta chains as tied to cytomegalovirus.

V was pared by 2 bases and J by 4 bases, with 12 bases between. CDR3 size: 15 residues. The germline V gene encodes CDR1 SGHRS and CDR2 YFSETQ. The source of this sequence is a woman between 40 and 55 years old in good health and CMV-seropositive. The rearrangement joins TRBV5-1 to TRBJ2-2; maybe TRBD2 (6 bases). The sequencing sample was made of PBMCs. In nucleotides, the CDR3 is TGCGCCAGCAGCTTTTCTGGACTAAGCACCGGGGAGCTGTTTTTT. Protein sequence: CASSFSGLSTGELFF.